This T cell receptor (beta chain) derives from a study of OX40 agonist ivuxolimab in advanced cancers. Assay used: immunoSEQ multiplex PCR; TCRdb lists only in-frame clones, some missing. This table has about 41,000 clones, 80% appearing once. The receptor's source is an adult with an advanced solid tumor such as melanoma, head and neck, liver or kidney cancer. Sequencing used CD4+ or CD8+ T cells sorted from blood, obtained in a trial of the OX40 agonist ivuxolimab.

The DNA for the CDR3 is TGTGCCTGGAGCGCCAGCTCCTACGAGCAGTACTTC. Its translation: CAWSASSYEQYF. V is TRBV30 and J is TRBJ2-7, with D unresolved. Trimming pared 3 bases from V and 0 bases from J, leaving 6 bases between. The germline V gene encodes CDR1 GTSNPN and CDR2 SVGIG (reference sequence). This CDR3 has 12 amino acids.